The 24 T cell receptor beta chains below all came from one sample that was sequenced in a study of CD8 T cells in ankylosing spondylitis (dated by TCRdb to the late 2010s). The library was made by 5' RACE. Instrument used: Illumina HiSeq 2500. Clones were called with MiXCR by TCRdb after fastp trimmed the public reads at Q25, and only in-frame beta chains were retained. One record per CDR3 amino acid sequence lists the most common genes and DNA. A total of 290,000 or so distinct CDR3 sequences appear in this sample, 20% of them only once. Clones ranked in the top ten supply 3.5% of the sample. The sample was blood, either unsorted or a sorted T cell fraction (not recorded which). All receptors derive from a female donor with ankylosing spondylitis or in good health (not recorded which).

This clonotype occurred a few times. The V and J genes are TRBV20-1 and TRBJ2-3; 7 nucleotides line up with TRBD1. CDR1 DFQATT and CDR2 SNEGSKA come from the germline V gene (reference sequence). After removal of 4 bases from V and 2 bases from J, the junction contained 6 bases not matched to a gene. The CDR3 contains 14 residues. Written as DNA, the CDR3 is TGCAGTGCTAAGCTACAGGGGCCCACAGATACGCAGTATTTT. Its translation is CSAKLQGPTDTQYF.

The CDR3 loop is CASRNPSVRRLNGYTF. The CDR3 DNA reads TGTGCCAGCAGGAATCCTTCAGTCAGGCGGCTGAACGGCTACACCTTC. The chain carries TRBV2 and TRBJ1-2; no clear D. CDR1 is SNHLY, CDR2 FYNNEI, per germline. V gave up 6 bases and J gave up 8 bases, with 25 bases separating them. The CDR3 sequence is 16 residues long.

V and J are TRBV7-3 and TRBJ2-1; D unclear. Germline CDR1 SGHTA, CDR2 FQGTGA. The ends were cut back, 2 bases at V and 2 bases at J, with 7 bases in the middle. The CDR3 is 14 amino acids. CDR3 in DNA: TGTGCCAGCAGCTTAGGCCAGACCTACAATGAGCAGTTCTTC. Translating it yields CASSLGQTYNEQFF.

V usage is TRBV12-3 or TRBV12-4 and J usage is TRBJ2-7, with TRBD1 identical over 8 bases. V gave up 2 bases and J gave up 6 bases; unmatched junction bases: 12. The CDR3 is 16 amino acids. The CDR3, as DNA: TGTGCCAGCAGTTTATCTCACGCCCAGGGGGCTAGCGAGCAGTACTTC. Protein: CASSLSHAQGASEQYF.

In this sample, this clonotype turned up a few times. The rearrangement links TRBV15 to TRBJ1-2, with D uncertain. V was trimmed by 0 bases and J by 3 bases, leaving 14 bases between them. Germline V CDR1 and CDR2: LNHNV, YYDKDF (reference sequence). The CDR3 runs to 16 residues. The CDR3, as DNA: TGTGCCACCAGCAGAGAGGAAAAGAGCTCCTACTATGGCTACACCTTC. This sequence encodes CATSREEKSSYYGYTF. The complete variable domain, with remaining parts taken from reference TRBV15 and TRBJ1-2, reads DAMVIQNPRYQVTQFGKPVTLSCSQTLNHNVMYWYQQKSSQAPKLLFHYYDKDFNNEADTPDNFQSRRPNTSFCFLDIRSPGLGDTAMYLCATSREEKSSYYGYTFGSGTRLTVV.

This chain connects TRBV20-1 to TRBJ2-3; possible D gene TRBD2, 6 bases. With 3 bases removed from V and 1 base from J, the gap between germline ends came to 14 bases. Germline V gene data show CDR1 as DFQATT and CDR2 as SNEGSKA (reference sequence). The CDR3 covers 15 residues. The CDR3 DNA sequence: TGCAGTGCTAGCCCCCCGGGGGAGGGCACAGATACGCAGTATTTT. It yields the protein CSASPPGEGTDTQYF.

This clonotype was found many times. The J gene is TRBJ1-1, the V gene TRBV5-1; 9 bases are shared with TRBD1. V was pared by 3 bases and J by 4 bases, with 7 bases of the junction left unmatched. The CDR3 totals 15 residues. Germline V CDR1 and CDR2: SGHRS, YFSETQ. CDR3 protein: CASSSQGAQGTEAFF. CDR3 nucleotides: TGCGCCAGCAGCTCACAGGGGGCCCAGGGCACTGAAGCTTTCTTT.

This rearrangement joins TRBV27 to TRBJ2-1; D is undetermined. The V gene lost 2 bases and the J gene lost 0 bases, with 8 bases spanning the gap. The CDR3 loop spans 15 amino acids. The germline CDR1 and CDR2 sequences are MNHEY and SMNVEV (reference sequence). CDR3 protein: CASSLRAHSYNEQFF. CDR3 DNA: TGTGCCAGCAGTTTAAGGGCCCACTCCTACAATGAGCAGTTCTTC.

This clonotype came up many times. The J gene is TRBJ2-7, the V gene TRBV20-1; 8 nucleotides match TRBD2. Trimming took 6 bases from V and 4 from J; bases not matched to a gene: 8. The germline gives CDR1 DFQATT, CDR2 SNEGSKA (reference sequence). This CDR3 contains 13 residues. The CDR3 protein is CSALVAGIYEQYF. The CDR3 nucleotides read TGCAGTGCCCTTGTAGCGGGAATATACGAGCAGTACTTC.

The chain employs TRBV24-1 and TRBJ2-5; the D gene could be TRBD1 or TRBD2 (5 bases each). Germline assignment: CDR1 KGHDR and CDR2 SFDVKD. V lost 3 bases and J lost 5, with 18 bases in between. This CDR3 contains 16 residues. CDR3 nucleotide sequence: TGTGCCACCAGTGATGGGGGATTAGGGTCCAAGGAGACCCAGTACTTC. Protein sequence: CATSDGGLGSKETQYF.

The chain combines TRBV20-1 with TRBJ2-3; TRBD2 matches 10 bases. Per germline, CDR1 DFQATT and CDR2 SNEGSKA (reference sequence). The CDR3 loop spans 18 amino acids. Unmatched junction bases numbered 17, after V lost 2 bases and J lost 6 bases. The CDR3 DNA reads TGCAGTGCTAGACCATCGAGCCTAGCGGGAGAAATTATGGATACGCAGTATTTT. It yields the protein CSARPSSLAGEIMDTQYF.

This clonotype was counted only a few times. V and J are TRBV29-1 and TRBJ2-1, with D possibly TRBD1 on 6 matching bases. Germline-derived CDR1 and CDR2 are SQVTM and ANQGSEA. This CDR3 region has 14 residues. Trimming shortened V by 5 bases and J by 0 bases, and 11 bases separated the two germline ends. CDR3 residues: CSVSGTRSYNEQFF. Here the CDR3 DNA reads TGCAGCGTTTCCGGGACACGCTCCTACAATGAGCAGTTCTTC.

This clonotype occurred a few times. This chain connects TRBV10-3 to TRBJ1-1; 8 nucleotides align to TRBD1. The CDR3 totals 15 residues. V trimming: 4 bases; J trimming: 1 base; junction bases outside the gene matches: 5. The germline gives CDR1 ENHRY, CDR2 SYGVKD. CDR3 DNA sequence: TGTGCCATCAGTGGGACAGGGAGGGGGAACACTGAAGCTTTCTTT. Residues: CAISGTGRGNTEAFF.

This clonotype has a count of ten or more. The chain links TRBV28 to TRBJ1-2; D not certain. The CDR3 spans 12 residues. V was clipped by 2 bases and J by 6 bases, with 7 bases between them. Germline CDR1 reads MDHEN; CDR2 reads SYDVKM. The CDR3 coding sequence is TGTGCCAGCAGTTTACGTATTGATGGCTACACCTTC. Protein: CASSLRIDGYTF.

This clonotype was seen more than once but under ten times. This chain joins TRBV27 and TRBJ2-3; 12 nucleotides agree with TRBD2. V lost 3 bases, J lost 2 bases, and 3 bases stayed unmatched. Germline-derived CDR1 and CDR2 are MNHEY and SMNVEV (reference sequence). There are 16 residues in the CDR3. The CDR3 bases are TGTGCCAGCAGTTTGACTAGCGGGAGCCCCACAGATACGCAGTATTTT. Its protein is CASSLTSGSPTDTQYF.

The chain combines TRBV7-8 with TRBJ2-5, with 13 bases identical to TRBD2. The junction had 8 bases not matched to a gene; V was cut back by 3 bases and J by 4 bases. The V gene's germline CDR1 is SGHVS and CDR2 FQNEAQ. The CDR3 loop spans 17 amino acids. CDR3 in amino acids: CASSFYRLAGGRETQYF. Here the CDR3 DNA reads TGTGCCAGCAGCTTTTACAGACTAGCGGGAGGCAGAGAGACCCAGTACTTC.

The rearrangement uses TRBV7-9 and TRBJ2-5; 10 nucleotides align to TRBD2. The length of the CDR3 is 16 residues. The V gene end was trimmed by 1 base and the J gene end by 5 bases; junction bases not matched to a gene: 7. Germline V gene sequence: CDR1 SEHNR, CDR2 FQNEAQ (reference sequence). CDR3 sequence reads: CASSLDLAGVGETQYF. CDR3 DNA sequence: TGTGCCAGCAGCTTAGACCTAGCGGGAGTGGGGGAGACCCAGTACTTC.

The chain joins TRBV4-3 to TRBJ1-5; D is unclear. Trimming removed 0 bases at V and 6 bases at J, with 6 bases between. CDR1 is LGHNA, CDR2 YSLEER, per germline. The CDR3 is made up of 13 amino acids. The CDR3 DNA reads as TGCGCCAGCAGCCAAGAAGCGGGTCAGCCCCAGCATTTT. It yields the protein CASSQEAGQPQHF.

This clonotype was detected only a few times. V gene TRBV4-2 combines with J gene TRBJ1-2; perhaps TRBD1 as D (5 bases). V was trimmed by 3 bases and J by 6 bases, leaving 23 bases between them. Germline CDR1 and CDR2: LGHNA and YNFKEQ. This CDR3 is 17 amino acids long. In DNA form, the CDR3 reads TGTGCCAGCAGCCACGACCTTGGAGGGACGTTGGTGGATGGCTACACCTTC. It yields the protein CASSHDLGGTLVDGYTF.

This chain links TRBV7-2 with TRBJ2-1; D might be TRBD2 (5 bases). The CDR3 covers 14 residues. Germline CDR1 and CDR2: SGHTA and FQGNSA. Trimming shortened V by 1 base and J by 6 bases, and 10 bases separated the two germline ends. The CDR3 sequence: CASSLVLRGNEQFF. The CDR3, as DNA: TGTGCCAGCAGCTTAGTCCTTCGGGGCAATGAGCAGTTCTTC. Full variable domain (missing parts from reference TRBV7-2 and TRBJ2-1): GAGVSQSPSNKVTEKGKDVELRCDPISGHTALYWYRQSLGQGLEFLIYFQGNSAPDKSGLPSDRFSAERTGGSVSTLTIQRTQQEDSAVYLCASSLVLRGNEQFFGPGTRLTVL.

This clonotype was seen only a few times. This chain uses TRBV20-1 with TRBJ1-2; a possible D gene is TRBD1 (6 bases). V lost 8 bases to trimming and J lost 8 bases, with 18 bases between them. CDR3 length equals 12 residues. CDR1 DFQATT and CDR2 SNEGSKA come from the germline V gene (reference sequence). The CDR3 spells CSTRFAGAGYTF. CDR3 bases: TGCAGTACTCGGTTTGCGGGGGCAGGCTACACCTTC.

In nucleotides, the CDR3 is TGTGCCAGCGGGACTAGCGGGGGCACAGATACGCAGTATTTT. Protein sequence: CASGTSGGTDTQYF. The chain recombines TRBV6-1 with TRBJ2-3; TRBD2 matches 13 bases. The V gene end was trimmed by 8 bases and the J gene end by 1 base; junction bases not matched to a gene: 0. The germline V gene encodes CDR1 MNHNS and CDR2 SASEGT. This CDR3 contains 14 residues.

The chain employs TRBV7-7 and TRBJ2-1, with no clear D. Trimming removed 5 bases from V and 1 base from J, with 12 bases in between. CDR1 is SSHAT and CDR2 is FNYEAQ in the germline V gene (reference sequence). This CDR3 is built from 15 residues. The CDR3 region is CASSLSATSYNEQFF. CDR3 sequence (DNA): TGTGCCAGCAGCCTCTCCGCCACGTCCTACAATGAGCAGTTCTTC.

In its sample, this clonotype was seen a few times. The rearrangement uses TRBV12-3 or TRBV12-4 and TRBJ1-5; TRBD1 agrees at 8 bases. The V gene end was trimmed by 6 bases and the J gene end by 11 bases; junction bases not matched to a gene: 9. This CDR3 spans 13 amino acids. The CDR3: CASSRGQGLTQHF. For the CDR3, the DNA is TGTGCCAGCAGCAGAGGACAGGGATTGACCCAGCATTTT.